The entry below describes one T cell receptor (beta chain). These data belong to a study of blood T cell repertoires in COVID-19. Whole-study context: Samples came from the United States, Italy and Spain, spanning acute and convalescent COVID-19.

Original analysis: Estimated nucleated cell counts came from reference gene primer amplification. Data came from immunoSEQ multiplex PCR; TCRdb stores just in-frame clones and leaves some out. Clone size and the V and J calls come from that table; the DNA yielded D and trimming. This sample has over 90,000 clones, with about 82% found just once. This CDR3 contains 15 residues. J lost 2 bases, V lost 5 bases, and 9 bases had no gene match. From germline, CDR1 is LNHDA and CDR2 SQIVND (reference sequence). The source is an older woman in a cohort sampled during active or convalescent COVID-19. The rearrangement links TRBV19 to TRBJ2-7, with TRBD1 matching over 7 bases. The sample was peripheral blood. DNA of the CDR3: TGTGCCAGTAGTGTAACGACAGGGACAGCCTACGAGCAGTACTTC. Its protein is CASSVTTGTAYEQYF.